A selection of T cell receptor beta chains follows, all from one sample in a study of T cells in Graves' hyperthyroidism and ophthalmopathy. TCRdb ran MiXCR on the multiplex PCR reads and lists one entry per CDR3 protein. The data show hundreds of thousands of distinct CDR3 sequences, 13% seen once. Material: blood. The receptors stem from a woman between 18 and 30 years old with Graves' hyperthyroidism. The CDR3 runs from the conserved cysteine through the conserved F or W. The D gene is left open where the match is weak. The size of a clone is reported for some rows only, either as once, few or many, or as a class for expanded clones.

J | D | size | V | DNA | CDR3
TRBJ1-1 | NA | NA | TRBV6-1 | TGTGCCAGCAGAGGGGAAGACCTGACAGTAGGCACTGAAGCTTTCTTT | CASRGEDLTVGTEAFF
TRBJ2-7 | NA | many | TRBV7-2 | TGTGCCAGCAGCTACCAACAGGGAGTGCTCCCCTACGAGCAGTACTTC | CASSYQQGVLPYEQYF
TRBJ2-1 | NA | few | TRBV18 | TGTGCCAGCTCACCACTTGTTCCCTCGGATGAGCAGTTCTTC | CASSPLVPSDEQFF
TRBJ2-1 | TRBD2 | many | TRBV12-3/TRBV12-4 | TGTGCCAGCAGCCGAATTTTGGCGGGGGATCTCCTGGGTGAGCAGTTCTTC | CASSRILAGDLLGEQFF
TRBJ1-5 | NA | many | TRBV15 | TGTGCCACCAGCAGAGAGAGGTCCAGGGAGCCCCAGCATTTT | CATSRERSREPQHF
TRBJ1-5 | NA | many | TRBV4-1 | TGCGCCAGCAGCCAAGTGGGCACCAATCAGCCCCAGCATTTT | CASSQVGTNQPQHF
TRBJ2-7 | TRBD1 | many | TRBV18 | TGTGCCAGCTCTTTTGGACAGGGTGGTCCTACAGGCGAGCAGTACTTC | CASSFGQGGPTGEQYF
TRBJ2-1 | NA | many | TRBV27 | TGTGCCAGCAGTTTTGGTGACTACTACAATGAGCAGTTCTTC | CASSFGDYYNEQFF
TRBJ1-2 | TRBD1 | many | TRBV28 | TGTGCCAGCAGATTCTCGGACAGGGTAGGACATGGCTACACCTTC | CASRFSDRVGHGYTF
TRBJ2-3 | NA | many | TRBV11-2 | TGTGCCAGCGGGGCTAGGGGGATTGGAGCAGATACGCAGTATTTT | CASGARGIGADTQYF
TRBJ2-3 | NA | many | TRBV13 | TGTGCCAGCAGCTTAGTACGGGACCTCCCCACAGATACGCAGTATTTT | CASSLVRDLPTDTQYF
TRBJ1-2 | NA | many | TRBV20-1 | TGCAGTGCTAGTACCAGGGACTATGGCTACACCTTC | CSASTRDYGYTF
TRBJ2-3 | TRBD2 | many | TRBV19 | TGTGCCAGTAGTGCCCGAGAGCGGGAGGTGGGGGGCACAGATACGCAGTATTTT | CASSAREREVGGTDTQYF
TRBJ1-5 | NA | NA | TRBV6-5 | TGTGCCAGCAGTTACCAGGGGTTCAATCAGCCCCAGCATTTT | CASSYQGFNQPQHF
TRBJ2-4 | NA | many | TRBV7-2 | TGTGCCAGCAGCTTTAAGGGGAGCAACATTCAGTACTTC | CASSFKGSNIQYF
TRBJ2-5 | TRBD2 | many | TRBV28 | TGTGCCAGCAGCCCTGCGGGAGTGGGGGAGACCCAGTACTTC | CASSPAGVGETQYF
TRBJ2-3 | NA | few | TRBV19 | TGTGCCAGTAGAGGACAGATTAGCACAGATACGCAGTATTTT | CASRGQISTDTQYF
TRBJ2-1 | TRBD2 | NA | TRBV7-9 | TGTGCCAGCAGCTTAAACGGGGGGGGGAATTACAATGAGCAGTTCTTC | CASSLNGGGNYNEQFF
TRBJ1-2 | NA | NA | TRBV6-1 | TGTGCCAGCAGCCCGACAGGTGGGCATGGCTACACCTTC | CASSPTGGHGYTF
TRBJ2-2 | NA | many | TRBV7-2 | TGTGCCAGCAGTCAACCAACGGGACTCGGGGAGCTGTTTTTT | CASSQPTGLGELFF
TRBJ2-2 | NA | NA | TRBV7-8 | TGTGCCAGCACCTACCTGAGGGGGTTAAACACCGGGGAGCTGTTTTTT | CASTYLRGLNTGELFF
TRBJ2-1 | NA | NA | TRBV4-1 | TGCGCCAGCAGCCAACGGGGTCGGCAGTTCTTC | CASSQRGRQFF
TRBJ2-7 | TRBD2 | NA | TRBV6-1 | TGTGCCAGCAGGACCATCCTCAGCGGGGGGGCCTACGAGCAGTACTTC | CASRTILSGGAYEQYF
TRBJ2-5 | NA | many | TRBV29-1 | TGCAGCGTGGGGGGCCCGGGGGGCCAAGAGACCCAGTACTTC | CSVGGPGGQETQYF
TRBJ2-1 | NA | many | TRBV12-3/TRBV12-4 | TGTGCCAGCACCGAAGGAGGTTACAATGAGCAGTTCTTC | CASTEGGYNEQFF
TRBJ1-3 | NA | many | TRBV2 | TGTGCCAGCAGGGACGATGGAAACACCATATATTTT | CASRDDGNTIYF
TRBJ2-1 | NA | few | TRBV2 | TGTGCCAGCAGGGGGAATAACAATGAGCAGTTCTTC | CASRGNNNEQFF
TRBJ2-2 | NA | NA | TRBV10-1 | TGCGCCAGCAGATTGGGGACGACCGGGGAGCTGTTTTTT | CASRLGTTGELFF
TRBJ1-1 | NA | many | TRBV14 | TGTGCCAGCAGCCCTAGGGGGTCCCTAGAAGCTTTCTTT | CASSPRGSLEAFF
TRBJ2-2 | NA | many | TRBV6-1 | TGTGCCAGCAGTGTGCAGATTAACACCGGGGAGCTGTTTTTT | CASSVQINTGELFF
TRBJ1-5 | NA | many | TRBV28 | TGTGCCAGCAGTTTGAGGACGGTGCAGTCCCCCCAGCATTTT | CASSLRTVQSPQHF
TRBJ2-1 | TRBD1 | many | TRBV24-1 | TGTGCCACGGGACAGGGGGTTTTCGGCGAGCAGTTCTTC | CATGQGVFGEQFF
TRBJ2-5 | TRBD1 | many | TRBV20-1 | TGCAGTGCCCTACTAGGACAGGGACGCGAGACCCAGTACTTC | CSALLGQGRETQYF
TRBJ2-2 | TRBD2 | NA | TRBV20-1 | TGCAGTGCTGCGGGACTAGCTGACACCGGGGAGCTGTTTTTT | CSAAGLADTGELFF
TRBJ1-6 | NA | many | TRBV5-1 | TGCGCCAGCAGCTCCGAACTGACAGGTGGTAATTCACCCCTCCACTTT | CASSSELTGGNSPLHF
TRBJ1-1 | TRBD1 | many | TRBV27 | TGTGCCAGCAGTTTACAGGGGGATCGGGTTAACACTGAAGCTTTCTTT | CASSLQGDRVNTEAFF
TRBJ1-2 | NA | many | TRBV28 | TGTGCCAGCAGTCGATTGGGGTTGAATAACTATGGCTACACCTTC | CASSRLGLNNYGYTF
TRBJ1-2 | NA | many | TRBV20-1 | TGCAGTGCTAGCACTCCTACAAGCTATGGCTACACCTTC | CSASTPTSYGYTF
TRBJ2-3 | TRBD2 | NA | TRBV24-1 | TGTGCCACCAGTGACGGACTAGCGGGGAACACAGATACGCAGTATTTT | CATSDGLAGNTDTQYF
TRBJ2-3 | NA | many | TRBV12-3/TRBV12-4 | TGTGCCAGCAGTTTAGGTCTTCTTAAAGATACGCAGTATTTT | CASSLGLLKDTQYF
TRBJ2-7 | TRBD2 | few | TRBV4-2 | TGTGCCAGCAGCCAAGATGACGGGGGGAGCTCCTACGAGCAGTACTTC | CASSQDDGGSSYEQYF
TRBJ1-1 | NA | few | TRBV10-3 | TGTGCCATCAGTGAGGAGAGAGAGAACACTGAAGCTTTCTTT | CAISEERENTEAFF
TRBJ1-2 | NA | NA | TRBV5-5 | TGTGCCAGCAGCTCTAAGCAGGGGTATGGCTACACCTTC | CASSSKQGYGYTF
TRBJ1-1 | NA | many | TRBV28 | TGTGCCAGCAGTCCGGGGCTGGGGGCGCTTGTTGAAGCTTTCTTT | CASSPGLGALVEAFF
TRBJ2-3 | TRBD2 | few | TRBV6-1 | TGTGCCAGCAGGAGCGGGGGGAAAGATACGCAGTATTTT | CASRSGGKDTQYF
TRBJ2-7 | TRBD2 | few | TRBV4-2 | TGTGCCAGCAGCCCACAAGGGAAGACTAGCGGGAGCCTCTACGAGCAGTACTTC | CASSPQGKTSGSLYEQYF
TRBJ2-3 | NA | many | TRBV18 | TGTGCCAGCTCACCACCGACGAAGGGGGATACGCAGTATTTT | CASSPPTKGDTQYF
TRBJ1-1 | NA | many | TRBV11-2 | TGTGCCAGCAGCTTTGGGCAGTCGGACACTGAAGCTTTCTTT | CASSFGQSDTEAFF
TRBJ2-7 | TRBD1 | many | TRBV2 | TGTGCCAGCAGTAGGGACAGGGGGACCGAGCAGTACTTC | CASSRDRGTEQYF
TRBJ1-4 | NA | many | TRBV10-3 | TGTGCCATCAGGGACACAACTAATGAAAAACTGTTTTTT | CAIRDTTNEKLFF
TRBJ1-1 | TRBD1 | NA | TRBV29-1 | TGCAGCGTGGCCCCAACAGGGGGCTACACTGAAGCTTTCTTT | CSVAPTGGYTEAFF
TRBJ1-1 | NA | many | TRBV29-1 | TGCAGCCTAACGAGGCAGCTGAACACTGAAGCTTTCTTT | CSLTRQLNTEAFF
TRBJ2-5 | NA | many | TRBV3-1 | TGTGCCAGCAGCCAAGGGACAGAGACCCAGTACTTC | CASSQGTETQYF